Below, 5 T cell receptor beta chains from the same sample are listed, as sequenced in a study of blood T cell repertoires in COVID-19. Clones were read by immunoSEQ multiplex PCR, and TCRdb kept only the in-frame ones, dropping some. The sample records over 450,000 clones, 89% being singletons. Sequenced material: peripheral blood. These receptors were obtained from a man aged 18 to 35 with COVID-19, enrolled during active disease.

The V gene is TRBV10-2, the J gene TRBJ2-5; 13 bases line up with TRBD2. Germline lookup yields CDR1 WSHSY and CDR2 SAAADI. Germline trimming cut 8 bases from V and 5 bases from J; bases unmatched to any gene: 14. CDR3 length: 17 amino acids. The CDR3 is CASVGLAGQAPGETQYF. The CDR3 region has the DNA TGCGCCAGCGTGGGACTAGCGGGACAAGCCCCGGGGGAGACCCAGTACTTC.

The count of this clone is one. Different DNA sequences within this sample yield the same CDR3. The V gene is TRBV3-1 (or the pseudogene TRBV3-2), the J gene TRBJ2-2; D is perhaps TRBD2 (5 bases). The CDR3 extends over 13 amino acids. Germline V CDR1 and CDR2: LGHDT, YNNKEL (reference sequence). Trimming cost V 4 bases and J 7 bases, with 10 bases left between them. The CDR3 region is CASSLRGSGELFF. In DNA form, the CDR3 reads TGTGCCAGCAGCCTCCGGGGTAGCGGGGAGCTGTTTTTT.

The chain links TRBV7-2 to TRBJ2-1; weak D call: TRBD2 (5 bases). The CDR3 has 14 residues. V gave up 8 bases and J gave up 2 bases, with 13 bases separating them. Germline V gene sequence: CDR1 SGHTA, CDR2 FQGNSA. CDR3 nucleotide sequence: TGTGCCAGCGGCAGCTACGGGACCTACAATGAGCAGTTCTTC. Protein: CASGSYGTYNEQFF.

In DNA form, the CDR3 reads TGTGCCAGCAGCGCAGTATCGAACACCGGGGAGCTGTTTTTT. Its translation is CASSAVSNTGELFF. This chain joins TRBV9 and TRBJ2-2; D gene ambiguous. Germline loops: CDR1 SGDLS, CDR2 YYNGEE. CDR3 length: 14 residues. V lost 3 bases to trimming and J lost 0 bases, with 6 bases between them.

The chain joins TRBV2 to TRBJ2-3, with 10 bases identical to TRBD1. Germline CDR1 is SNHLY and CDR2 is FYNNEI. The junction had 10 bases not matched to a gene; V was cut back by 1 base and J by 6 bases. CDR3 length: 17 amino acids. The CDR3 nucleotides read TGTGCCAGCAGTGAAGGGGACAGGGGAACTAAGGGGGATACGCAGTATTTT. Protein: CASSEGDRGTKGDTQYF.